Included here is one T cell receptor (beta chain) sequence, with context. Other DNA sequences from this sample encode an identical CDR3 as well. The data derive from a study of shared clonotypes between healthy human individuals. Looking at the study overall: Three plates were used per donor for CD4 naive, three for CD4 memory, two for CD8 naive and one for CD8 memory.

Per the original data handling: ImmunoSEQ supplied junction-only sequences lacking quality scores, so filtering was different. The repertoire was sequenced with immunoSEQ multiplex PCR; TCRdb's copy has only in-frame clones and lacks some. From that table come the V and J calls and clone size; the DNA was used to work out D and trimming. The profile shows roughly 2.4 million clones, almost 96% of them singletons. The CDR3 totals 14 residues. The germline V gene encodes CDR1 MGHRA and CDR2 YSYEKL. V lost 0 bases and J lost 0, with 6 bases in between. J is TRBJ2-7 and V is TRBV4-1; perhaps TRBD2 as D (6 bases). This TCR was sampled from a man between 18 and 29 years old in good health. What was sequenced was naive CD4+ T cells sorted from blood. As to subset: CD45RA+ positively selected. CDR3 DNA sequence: TGCGCCAGCAGCCAAGAGGGGGGCTCCTACGAGCAGTACTTC. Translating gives CASSQEGGSYEQYF.